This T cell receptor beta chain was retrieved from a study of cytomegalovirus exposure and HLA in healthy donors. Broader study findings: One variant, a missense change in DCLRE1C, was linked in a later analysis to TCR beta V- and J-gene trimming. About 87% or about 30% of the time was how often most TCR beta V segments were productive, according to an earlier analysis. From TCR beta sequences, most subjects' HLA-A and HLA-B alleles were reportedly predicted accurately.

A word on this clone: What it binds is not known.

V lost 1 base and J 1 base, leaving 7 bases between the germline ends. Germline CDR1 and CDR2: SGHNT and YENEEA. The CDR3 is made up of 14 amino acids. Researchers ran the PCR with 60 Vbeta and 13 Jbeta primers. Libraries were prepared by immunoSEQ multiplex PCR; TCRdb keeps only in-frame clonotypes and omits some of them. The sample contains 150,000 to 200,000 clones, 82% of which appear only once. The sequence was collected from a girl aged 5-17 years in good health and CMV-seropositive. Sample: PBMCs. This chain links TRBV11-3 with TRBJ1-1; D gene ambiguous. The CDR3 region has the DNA TGTGCCAGCAGCTTAGGCGGAGGGAACACTGAAGCTTTCTTT. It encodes CASSLGGGNTEAFF.